The rows below give T cell receptor beta chains drawn from one sample of a study of blood T cell repertoires in COVID-19. Measured with immunoSEQ multiplex PCR; TCRdb has only the in-frame clones, and not every one. The sample lists more than 200,000 clones; roughly 88% were seen once. Sequenced material: peripheral blood. These receptors came from a woman between 40 and 50 years old who had recovered from COVID-19. Each CDR3 is given with its conserved first and last residue. The order of the fields is V gene, J gene, CDR3 protein.

V gene: TRBV4-1
J gene: TRBJ1-1
CDR3 protein: CASSQNGQGAPGTEAFF

V gene: TRBV24-1
J gene: TRBJ2-1
CDR3 protein: CATQEGIFQFF

V gene: TRBV28
J gene: TRBJ1-1
CDR3 protein: CASSIHGDTEAFF

V gene: TRBV7-6
J gene: TRBJ2-3
CDR3 protein: CASSSAASGGAADTQYF

V gene: TRBV5-1
J gene: TRBJ2-3
CDR3 protein: CASRLTGFADTQYF

V gene: TRBV29-1
J gene: TRBJ1-1
CDR3 protein: CSVGGGAVGTEAFF

V gene: TRBV19
J gene: TRBJ1-1
CDR3 protein: CASSTLRKTLNREMNTEAFF

V gene: TRBV4-3
J gene: TRBJ2-4
CDR3 protein: CASSPGRGGLAKNIQYF

V gene: TRBV7-2
J gene: TRBJ1-5
CDR3 protein: CASSLQGLGNQPQHF

V gene: TRBV5-8
J gene: TRBJ2-1
CDR3 protein: CASSLERGRGEQFF

V gene: TRBV5-1
J gene: TRBJ2-3
CDR3 protein: CASSLEGLDTDTQYF

V gene: TRBV7-2
J gene: TRBJ2-1
CDR3 protein: CASSQVTEQFF

V gene: TRBV7-8
J gene: TRBJ1-1
CDR3 protein: CASSLTSGYTEAFF

V gene: TRBV19
J gene: TRBJ1-1
CDR3 protein: CASSIKSQGYTEAFF

V gene: TRBV7-9
J gene: TRBJ2-7
CDR3 protein: CASSLWTGTYEQYF

V gene: TRBV7-7
J gene: TRBJ2-5
CDR3 protein: CASSLGGGYETQYF

V gene: TRBV15
J gene: TRBJ2-5
CDR3 protein: CATSREAWTVQQETQYF

V gene: TRBV7-6
J gene: TRBJ2-7
CDR3 protein: CASSPRVVAGGEQYF

V gene: TRBV10-2
J gene: TRBJ1-1
CDR3 protein: CASSFRTGKYPEAFF

V gene: TRBV6-5
J gene: TRBJ2-7
CDR3 protein: CASNIQEGSFEQYF

V gene: TRBV9
J gene: TRBJ2-3
CDR3 protein: CASSVGGSHTDTQYF

V gene: TRBV11-2
J gene: TRBJ2-3
CDR3 protein: CASSFGLVDDTQYF

V gene: TRBV18
J gene: TRBJ1-1
CDR3 protein: CASSPAANTEAFF

V gene: TRBV6-5
J gene: TRBJ1-4
CDR3 protein: CASSPDRAVNEKLFF

V gene: TRBV19
J gene: TRBJ1-6
CDR3 protein: CASSIDASYNSPLHF

V gene: TRBV3-1/TRBV3-2
J gene: TRBJ2-3
CDR3 protein: CASSRAGLAGTDTQYF

V gene: TRBV5-1
J gene: TRBJ1-1
CDR3 protein: CASSSRDREERTEAFF

V gene: TRBV19
J gene: TRBJ2-1
CDR3 protein: CASSHYRDREDLFANEQFF

V gene: TRBV15
J gene: TRBJ2-3
CDR3 protein: CATSRVPGKPGTQYF

V gene: TRBV9
J gene: TRBJ2-1
CDR3 protein: CASSAGGQINEQFF

V gene: TRBV7-9
J gene: TRBJ1-1
CDR3 protein: CASNRDLLNTEAFF

V gene: TRBV7-2
J gene: TRBJ2-1
CDR3 protein: CASSPRLDGVEQFF

V gene: TRBV29-1
J gene: TRBJ1-4
CDR3 protein: CSVEGRESEKLFF

V gene: TRBV5-1
J gene: TRBJ2-7
CDR3 protein: CASSPTVTRGEQYF

V gene: TRBV10-3
J gene: TRBJ2-1
CDR3 protein: CVIDRGNEQFF

V gene: TRBV3-1/TRBV3-2
J gene: TRBJ1-2
CDR3 protein: CASSLRTGVGYTF

V gene: TRBV11-3
J gene: TRBJ2-7
CDR3 protein: CASSQRQGRSYEQYF

V gene: TRBV7-8
J gene: TRBJ2-7
CDR3 protein: CASSLAAGYEQYF

V gene: TRBV2
J gene: TRBJ1-3
CDR3 protein: CACRASGNTIYF

V gene: TRBV5-4
J gene: TRBJ1-2
CDR3 protein: CASSSPGQEDYGYTF

V gene: TRBV11-3
J gene: TRBJ1-1
CDR3 protein: CASSRLYGGGGTEAFF

V gene: TRBV3-1/TRBV3-2
J gene: TRBJ2-7
CDR3 protein: CASSQAAGRLGEQYF

V gene: TRBV5-6
J gene: TRBJ1-1
CDR3 protein: CASSLSGDNTEAFF

V gene: TRBV6-2/TRBV6-3
J gene: TRBJ1-5
CDR3 protein: CASSYSNVQLKNQPQHF

V gene: TRBV5-1
J gene: TRBJ1-4
CDR3 protein: CASSLDTSEKLFF

V gene: TRBV27
J gene: TRBJ1-2
CDR3 protein: CASSLKQGTGYTF